Presented here are 32 T cell receptor beta chains from one specimen sequenced in a study of blood T cell repertoires in COVID-19. Generated by immunoSEQ multiplex PCR, the TCRdb table keeps only in-frame clones and is missing some. The sample consists of over 250,000 clones, around three quarters of them appearing once. Input material: peripheral blood. The receptors come from a woman of 80 years or more with acute or convalescent COVID-19.

The chain has TRBV3-1 (or the pseudogene TRBV3-2) and TRBJ1-3; no reliable D call. The CDR3 runs to 13 residues. Germline V gene data show CDR1 as LGHDT and CDR2 as YNNKEL (reference sequence). Trimming shortened V by 2 bases and J by 7 bases, and 9 bases separated the two germline ends. The CDR3 DNA reads as TGTGCCAGCAGCCAATCCCCGTTGAACACCATATATTTT. Protein product: CASSQSPLNTIYF.

The V call is TRBV5-1, the J call TRBJ2-2; TRBD2 aligns across 8 bases. CDR1 is SGHRS, CDR2 YFSETQ, per germline. Trimming at V came to 3 bases and at J to 5 bases, leaving 9 bases not matched to a gene. This CDR3 has 16 amino acids. The CDR3 nucleotides read TGCGCCAGCAGCTCCTGGCGGGAGGTGTGGACCGGGGAGCTGTTTTTT. Protein: CASSSWREVWTGELFF.

The genes are TRBV19 and TRBJ2-1; 9 bases agree with TRBD2. V shed 2 bases, J shed 7 bases, and the junction held 9 bases outside the gene matches. The CDR3 is 16 residues long. Per germline, CDR1 LNHDA and CDR2 SQIVND (reference sequence). The CDR3 loop is CASSISAGGPRNEQFF. In DNA, the CDR3 is TGTGCCAGTAGTATAAGTGCGGGAGGGCCCCGGAATGAGCAGTTCTTC.

The gene calls are TRBV4-1 and TRBJ2-4, with a possible D match to TRBD1 (7 bases). Trimming stripped 4 bases from V and 6 bases from J, with 16 bases between. This CDR3 has 15 residues. The germline gives CDR1 MGHRA, CDR2 YSYEKL. CDR3 region: CASSPSRGVRNIQYF. For the CDR3, the DNA is TGCGCCAGCAGCCCCTCCAGGGGGGTAAGAAACATTCAGTACTTC.

The rearrangement links TRBV11-2 to TRBJ1-1, with 10 bases identical to TRBD1. The CDR3 consists of 16 residues. V lost 5 bases, J lost 1 base, and 7 bases stayed unmatched. CDR1 and CDR2 from the germline V gene are SGHAT and FQNNGV. The CDR3 reads CASSPGQGGRNTEAFF. The CDR3 bases are TGTGCCAGCAGCCCCGGACAGGGGGGGAGGAACACTGAAGCTTTCTTT.

This chain connects TRBV29-1 to TRBJ2-1, with TRBD2 as a possible D gene (5 bases). Trimming removed 5 bases from V and 4 bases from J, with 21 bases in between. The germline V gene has CDR1 SQVTM and CDR2 ANQGSEA. CDR3 length: 16 residues. CDR3 in DNA: TGCAGCGTTACTACGATAGGGAGTTATAAGTACAATGAGCAGTTCTTC. Its translation is CSVTTIGSYKYNEQFF.

The chain has TRBV7-6 and TRBJ2-1, with D possibly TRBD2 on 6 matching bases. V gave up 2 bases and J gave up 1 base, with 9 bases separating them. Germline V gives CDR1 SGHVS, CDR2 FNYEAQ. This CDR3 contains 15 residues. The CDR3 DNA reads TGTGCCAGCAGCTTATTGAGCGGGTCCTACAATGAGCAGTTCTTC. Protein product: CASSLLSGSYNEQFF. Filled out from reference TRBV7-6 and TRBJ2-1, the complete variable domain reads GAGVSQSPRYKVTKRGQDVALRCDPISGHVSLYWYRQALGQGPEFLTYFNYEAQQDKSGLPNDRFSAERPEGSISTLTIQRTEQRDSAMYRCASSLLSGSYNEQFFGPGTRLTVL.

V usage is TRBV19 and J usage is TRBJ1-6; 12 nucleotides line up with TRBD1. CDR3 length equals 16 residues. The ends lost 5 bases at V and 9 bases at J; junction bases unmatched: 8. CDR1 is LNHDA and CDR2 is SQIVND in the germline V gene (reference sequence). CDR3 residues: CASSPGQGALASPLHF. The CDR3 nucleotides are TGTGCCAGTAGTCCGGGACAGGGGGCATTAGCTTCACCCCTCCACTTT.

The rearrangement links TRBV7-9 to TRBJ2-1, with 12 bases fitting TRBD2. The CDR3 has 18 amino acids. J lost 4 bases, V lost 1 base, and 8 bases had no gene match. Germline V CDR1 and CDR2: SEHNR, FQNEAQ (reference sequence). The CDR3 protein is CASSLVGLAGHSYNEQFF. In nucleotides, the CDR3 is TGTGCCAGCAGCTTAGTAGGACTAGCGGGGCACTCATACAATGAGCAGTTCTTC. The variable domain in full, completed from reference TRBV7-9 and TRBJ2-1, reads DTGVSQNPRHKITKRGQNVTFRCDPISEHNRLYWYRQTLGQGPEFLTYFQNEAQLEKSRLLSDRFSAERPKGSFSTLEIQRTEQGDSAMYLCASSLVGLAGHSYNEQFFGPGTRLTVL.

The V gene is TRBV19, the J gene TRBJ2-1; 7 nucleotides line up with TRBD2. There are 14 residues in the CDR3. Germline V gene data show CDR1 as LNHDA and CDR2 as SQIVND (reference sequence). Trimming cost V 1 base and J 4 bases; bases outside gene matches: 1. In DNA form, the CDR3 reads TGTGCCAGTAGTATAGGGGGGGGGTACAATGAGCAGTTCTTC. Protein: CASSIGGGYNEQFF.

The genes are TRBV6-5 and TRBJ2-6, with D possibly matching TRBD2 (5 bases). This CDR3 is 16 amino acids long. V lost 0 bases, J lost 4 bases, and 10 bases lay in between. The V gene's germline CDR1 is MNHEY and CDR2 SVGAGI. The CDR3: CASSYSWEFGANVLTF. For the CDR3, the DNA is TGTGCCAGCAGTTACTCCTGGGAGTTCGGGGCCAACGTCCTGACTTTC.

This chain joins TRBV4-2 and TRBJ1-1, with a weak D call TRBD1 (6 bases). The CDR3 length is 14 residues. Germline V lookup: CDR1 LGHNA, CDR2 YNFKEQ. V shed 0 bases and J shed 7 bases, with 12 bases lying between them. This CDR3 is CASSQDYRADEAFF. DNA of the CDR3: TGTGCCAGCAGCCAAGACTACAGGGCGGATGAAGCTTTCTTT.

The chain has TRBV6-5 and TRBJ2-2; 9 positions match TRBD2. Looked up from germline, CDR1 is MNHEY and CDR2 is SVGAGI. V lost 8 bases, J lost 5 bases, and 9 bases stayed unmatched. The CDR3 is made up of 15 amino acids. The CDR3 DNA reads as TGTGCCAGCCTTACGCTAGCGGGGAGTACCGGGGAGCTGTTTTTT. It specifies CASLTLAGSTGELFF.

The chain links TRBV29-1 to TRBJ2-7; tentatively, D is TRBD1 (6 bases). The CDR3 covers 15 residues. Looked up from germline, CDR1 is SQVTM and CDR2 is ANQGSEA. The V gene lost 0 bases and the J gene lost 1 base, with 13 bases spanning the gap. CDR3 amino acids: CSVEEVAGESYEQYF. The CDR3 DNA follows: TGCAGCGTTGAAGAAGTGGCAGGGGAGTCCTACGAGCAGTACTTC.

The chain has TRBV6-5 and TRBJ1-5, with a possible D match to TRBD1 (5 bases). Germline-derived CDR1 and CDR2 are MNHEY and SVGAGI. Trimming removed 6 bases from V and 6 bases from J, with 15 bases in between. CDR3 size: 14 residues. The CDR3 protein is CASRQDGRTQPQHF. DNA for the CDR3: TGTGCCAGCAGACAGGATGGGCGGACTCAGCCCCAGCATTTT.

The chain carries TRBV19 and TRBJ1-1, with D uncertain. V dropped 4 bases and J dropped 9 bases, with 9 bases sitting between them. There are 11 residues in the CDR3. Germline V gene lookup returns CDR1 LNHDA and CDR2 SQIVND (reference sequence). The CDR3 protein is CASSRGWQAFF. CDR3 DNA sequence: TGTGCCAGTAGTAGAGGGTGGCAAGCTTTCTTT.

This chain uses TRBV5-1 with TRBJ2-3; TRBD2 matches at 7 bases. Trimming took 4 bases from V and 0 from J; bases not matched to a gene: 5. This CDR3 has 15 residues. Germline CDR1 and CDR2: SGHRS and YFSETQ. CDR3 nucleotides: TGCGCCAGCAGCCTGACTAGCCCGAGCACAGATACGCAGTATTTT. As protein: CASSLTSPSTDTQYF. Full variable domain (missing parts from reference TRBV5-1 and TRBJ2-3): KAGVTQTPRYLIKTRGQQVTLSCSPISGHRSVSWYQQTPGQGLQFLFEYFSETQRNKGNFPGRFSGRQFSNSRSEMNVSTLELGDSALYLCASSLTSPSTDTQYFGPGTRLTVL.

The chain joins TRBV5-6 to TRBJ2-2; 11 nucleotides line up with TRBD1. The trim removed 2 bases at V and 5 bases at J, leaving 8 bases unmatched. This CDR3 spans 17 amino acids. The germline V gene encodes CDR1 SGHDT and CDR2 YYEEEE. Here the CDR3 reads CASSFTNRDRGTGELFF. In DNA, the CDR3 is TGTGCCAGCAGCTTTACGAACCGGGACAGGGGGACCGGGGAGCTGTTTTTT.

This chain joins TRBV11-2 and TRBJ1-4; D is unresolved. Trimming shortened V by 0 bases and J by 8 bases, and 13 bases separated the two germline ends. CDR3 length equals 15 residues. CDR1 is SGHAT, CDR2 FQNNGV, per germline. CDR3 coding DNA: TGTGCCAGCAGCTTAGACTATGGGGAGTGGGAAAAACTGTTTTTT. This encodes CASSLDYGEWEKLFF. Full variable domain (missing parts from reference TRBV11-2 and TRBJ1-4): EAGVAQSPRYKIIEKRQSVAFWCNPISGHATLYWYQQILGQGPKLLIQFQNNGVVDDSQLPKDRFSAERLKGVDSTLKIQPAKLEDSAVYLCASSLDYGEWEKLFFGSGTQLSVL.

Regarding this clone: The same CDR3 is also encoded by other DNA sequences in this sample. The rearrangement links TRBV3-1 (or the pseudogene TRBV3-2) to TRBJ1-1; a weak D match, TRBD1 (6 bases). V lost 1 base and J 5 bases, leaving 8 bases between the germline ends. The CDR3 is 13 residues long. Looked up from germline, CDR1 is LGHDT and CDR2 is YNNKEL (reference sequence). The CDR3 DNA follows: TGTGCCAGCAGCCAAGGAAGGGGGACTGAAGCTTTCTTT. It translates to CASSQGRGTEAFF.

J is TRBJ2-1 and V is TRBV10-3; 7 bases agree with TRBD1. The trim removed 6 bases at V and 0 bases at J, leaving 8 bases unmatched. This CDR3 comprises 16 residues. Looked up from germline, CDR1 is ENHRY and CDR2 is SYGVKD. The CDR3 is CAISTRTGSSYNEQFF. CDR3 nucleotides: TGTGCCATCAGCACTAGGACAGGAAGCTCCTACAATGAGCAGTTCTTC.

This clone came up a few times. J is TRBJ2-1 and V is TRBV30; D is uncertain. The CDR3 loop spans 13 amino acids. Germline V CDR1 and CDR2: GTSNPN, SVGIG (reference sequence). Trimming left V 1 base short and J 13 bases short, with 17 bases between. The CDR3 protein is CAWSAQIPVLQFF. For the CDR3, the DNA is TGTGCCTGGAGTGCCCAAATCCCGGTACTACAGTTCTTC.

This chain connects TRBV7-2 to TRBJ2-3; TRBD2 aligns across 11 bases. V trimming: 0 bases; J trimming: 2 bases; junction bases outside the gene matches: 4. CDR3 length equals 17 residues. Germline V gene sequence: CDR1 SGHTA, CDR2 FQGNSA. Here the CDR3 DNA reads TGTGCCAGCAGCTTAGCTGGACTAGCGGGCCCCACAGATACGCAGTATTTT. Its translation is CASSLAGLAGPTDTQYF.

J is TRBJ1-4 and V is TRBV19; TRBD1 is a possible D gene (5 bases). Germline CDR1 is LNHDA and CDR2 is SQIVND (reference sequence). The CDR3 is 16 residues long. V was shortened by 5 bases and J by 4 bases, with 17 bases between the two germline ends. The CDR3 is CASSPTRQFLNEKLFF. CDR3 sequence (DNA): TGTGCCAGTAGTCCTACGAGACAGTTCCTTAATGAAAAACTGTTTTTT.

The gene calls are TRBV9 and TRBJ2-1, with D tentatively TRBD1 (6 bases). Per the germline V gene, CDR1 is SGDLS and CDR2 is YYNGEE. The V end lost 0 bases, the J end lost 4 bases, and 11 bases lay between the germline ends. This CDR3 has 15 residues. CDR3 nucleotides: TGTGCCAGCAGCGTAGCTGAGGGGGAGTACAATGAGCAGTTCTTC. Residues: CASSVAEGEYNEQFF.

In the case of this clone: Different DNA sequences within this sample yield the same CDR3. The V and J genes are TRBV3-1 (or the pseudogene TRBV3-2) and TRBJ1-5, with TRBD1 matching over 7 bases. V trimming: 1 base; J trimming: 5 bases; junction bases outside the gene matches: 2. The CDR3 consists of 14 residues. Per the germline V gene, CDR1 is LGHDT and CDR2 is YNNKEL (reference sequence). The CDR3 nucleotides are TGTGCCAGCAGCCAAGGTACAGGGGATCAGCCCCAGCATTTT. As protein: CASSQGTGDQPQHF.

V and J are TRBV7-8 and TRBJ1-2, with D uncertain. CDR3 size: 14 residues. The germline V and J ends were trimmed by 5 bases and 5 bases, with 15 bases remaining between them. The germline V gene has CDR1 SGHVS and CDR2 FQNEAQ. CDR3 sequence reads: CASSPRSFGYGYTF. The CDR3 DNA is TGTGCCAGCAGCCCTCGTTCCTTCGGGTATGGCTACACCTTC.

The chain uses TRBV6-5 and TRBJ1-1; D unresolved. The V gene's germline CDR1 is MNHEY and CDR2 SVGAGI. V was clipped by 2 bases and J by 5 bases, with 15 bases between them. The CDR3 consists of 15 residues. The DNA for the CDR3 is TGTGCCAGCAGTTACGGATGGGCAGAAGGTACTGAAGCTTTCTTT. Translated, it gives CASSYGWAEGTEAFF.

The chain links TRBV19 to TRBJ1-1, with TRBD1 matching 7 bases. Germline V gene data show CDR1 as LNHDA and CDR2 as SQIVND (reference sequence). The CDR3 runs 14 residues. V shed 9 bases and J 2 bases; nucleotides not matched to a gene: 9. This chain's CDR3 is CASRKTGSNTEAFF. The DNA for the CDR3 is TGTGCCAGCAGAAAGACAGGGAGCAACACTGAAGCTTTCTTT. Together with reference TRBV19 and TRBJ1-1, the CDR3 gives the full variable domain: DGGITQSPKYLFRKEGQNVTLSCEQNLNHDAMYWYRQDPGQGLRLIYYSQIVNDFQKGDIAEGYSVSREKKESFPLTVTSAQKNPTAFYLCASRKTGSNTEAFFGQGTRLTVV.

CDR3 residues: CAWSPLGLAGDGEQFF. As DNA, the CDR3 is TGTGCCTGGAGTCCCCTCGGACTAGCGGGAGATGGTGAGCAGTTCTTC. The chain links TRBV30 to TRBJ2-1, with 13 bases lining up with TRBD2. There are 16 residues in the CDR3. Trimming cost V 2 bases and J 9 bases; bases outside gene matches: 10. The germline CDR1 and CDR2 sequences are GTSNPN and SVGIG (reference sequence).

The chain uses TRBV15 and TRBJ1-1; D gene ambiguous. The V end lost 0 bases, the J end lost 3 bases, and 14 bases lay between the germline ends. CDR1 and CDR2 from the germline V gene are LNHNV and YYDKDF (reference sequence). The CDR3 is made up of 16 amino acids. In DNA, the CDR3 is TGTGCCACCAGCAGAGAAGTAGTAAGGCGGGACACTGAAGCTTTCTTT. It translates to CATSREVVRRDTEAFF. Complete variable domain (other parts from reference TRBV15 and TRBJ1-1): DAMVIQNPRYQVTQFGKPVTLSCSQTLNHNVMYWYQQKSSQAPKLLFHYYDKDFNNEADTPDNFQSRRPNTSFCFLDIRSPGLGDTAMYLCATSREVVRRDTEAFFGQGTRLTVV.

The V call is TRBV5-6, the J call TRBJ2-2; TRBD2 might be the D (5 bases). The V gene lost 2 bases and the J gene lost 5 bases, with 16 bases spanning the gap. CDR3 length equals 16 residues. Germline CDR1 reads SGHDT; CDR2 reads YYEEEE. CDR3 sequence reads: CASSLRSSRGTGELFF. DNA of the CDR3: TGTGCCAGCAGCTTAAGGTCCAGTCGGGGTACCGGGGAGCTGTTTTTT.